This T cell receptor (beta chain) was captured by sequencing in a study of cytomegalovirus exposure and HLA in healthy donors. Study-level information: An early data release held 80 million or so unique TCRs from HLA-typed donors. Overall study results and limits: The majority of TCR sequences were rare, yet some public TCRs appeared in many donors. In a later analysis, compared with equally common non-associated chains, HLA-associated beta chains were more expanded. Previously analyzed data showed that most TCR beta V segments were productive at a frequency of about 90% or about 30%.

The PCR had 60 Vbeta and 13 Jbeta primers. Assay used: immunoSEQ multiplex PCR; TCRdb lists only in-frame clones, some missing. The table shows 30,000 to 50,000 clones, with approximately 75% occurring only once. Germline values: CDR1 GTSNPN, CDR2 SVGIG (reference sequence). Between the trimmed V and J ends, which lost 4 bases and 5 bases, there was a span of 17 bases. This CDR3 has 14 amino acids. Of note for this clone: Its antigen is not known.

This chain uses TRBV30 with TRBJ1-1, with D tentatively TRBD1 (5 bases). Source material: PBMCs. The TCR was taken from a man aged 35 to 55 in good health and CMV-seronegative. The CDR3 DNA reads as TGTGCCTGGACCCAAGGGGTAGCCCTGACTGAAGCTTTCTTT. Translating it yields CAWTQGVALTEAFF. Combining the CDR3 with reference TRBV30 and TRBJ1-1 gives the whole variable domain SQTIHQWPATLVQPVGSPLSLECTVEGTSNPNLYWYRQAAGRGLQLLFYSVGIGQISSEVPQNLSASRPQDRQFILSSKKLLLSDSGFYLCAWTQGVALTEAFFGQGTRLTVV.